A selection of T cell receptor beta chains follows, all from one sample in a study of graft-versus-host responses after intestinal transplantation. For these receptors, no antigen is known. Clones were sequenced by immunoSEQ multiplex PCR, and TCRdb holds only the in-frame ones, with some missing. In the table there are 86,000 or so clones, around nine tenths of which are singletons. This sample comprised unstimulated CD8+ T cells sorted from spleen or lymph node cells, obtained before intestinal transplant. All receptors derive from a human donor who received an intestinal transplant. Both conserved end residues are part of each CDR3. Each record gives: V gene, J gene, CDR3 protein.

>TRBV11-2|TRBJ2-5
CASSLLGDRRQETQYF
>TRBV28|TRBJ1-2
CASRWAGFGQNYGYTF
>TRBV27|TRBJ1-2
CASKMDLEGSGYTF
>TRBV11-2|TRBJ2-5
CASSLFRADKETQYF
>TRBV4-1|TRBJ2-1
CASSQPRPVSSSYNEQFF
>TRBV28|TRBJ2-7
CASSTPHQETYEQYF
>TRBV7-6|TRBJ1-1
CASSLRAGWNTEAFF
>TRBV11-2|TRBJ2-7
CASSFVLAGLKSYEQYF
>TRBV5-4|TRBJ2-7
CASHLFPSYEQYF
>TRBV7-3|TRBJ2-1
CASSASSSYNEQFF
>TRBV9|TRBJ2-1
CASSINPRTGENEQFF
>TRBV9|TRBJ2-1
CASSTTGSPYNEQFF
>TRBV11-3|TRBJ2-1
CASSPQGNEQFF
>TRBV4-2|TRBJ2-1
CASSQESGGPYNEQFF
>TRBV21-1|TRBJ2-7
CASSKREGVYEQYF
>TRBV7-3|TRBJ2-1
CASSSGLAGELDEQFF
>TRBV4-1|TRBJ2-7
CASSPLSGGTYEQYF
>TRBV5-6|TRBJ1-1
CASSLIGKNTEAFF
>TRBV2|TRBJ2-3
CASSEGRLAGGPDLTDTQYF
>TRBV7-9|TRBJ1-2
CASTILTRDPYGYTF
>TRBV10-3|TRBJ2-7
CAISGDRKNYEQYF
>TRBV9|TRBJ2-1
CASSVEGPAGGPRQFF
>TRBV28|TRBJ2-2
CASSKPGANTGELFF
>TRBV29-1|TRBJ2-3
CSGMTEFDTQYF
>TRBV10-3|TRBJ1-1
CAISAIDPTEAFF
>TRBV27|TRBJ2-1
CASSYAGSSYNEQFF
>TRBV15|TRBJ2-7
CATSSLGWNSYEQYF
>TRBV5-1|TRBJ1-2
CASSWTGGTDYGYTF
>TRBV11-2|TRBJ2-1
CASSFIAGALENEQFF
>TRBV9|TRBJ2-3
CASSDNRAGGTDTQYF